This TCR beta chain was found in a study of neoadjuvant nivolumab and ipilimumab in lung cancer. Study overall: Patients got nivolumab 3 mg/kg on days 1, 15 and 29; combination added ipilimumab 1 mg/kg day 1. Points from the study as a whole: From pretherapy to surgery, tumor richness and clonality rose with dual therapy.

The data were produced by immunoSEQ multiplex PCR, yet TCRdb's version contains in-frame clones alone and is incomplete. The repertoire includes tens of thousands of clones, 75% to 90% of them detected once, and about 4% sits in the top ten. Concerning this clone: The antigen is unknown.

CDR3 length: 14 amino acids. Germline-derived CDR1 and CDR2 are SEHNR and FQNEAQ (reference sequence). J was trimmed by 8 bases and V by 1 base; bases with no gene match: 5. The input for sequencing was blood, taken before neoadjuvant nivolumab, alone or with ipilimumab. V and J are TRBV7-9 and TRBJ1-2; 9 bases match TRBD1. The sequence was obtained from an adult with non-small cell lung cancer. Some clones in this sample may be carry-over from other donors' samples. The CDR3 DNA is TGTGCCAGCAGCTTAGGGGGACAGGGTGGCGGCTACACCTTC. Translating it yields CASSLGGQGGGYTF.